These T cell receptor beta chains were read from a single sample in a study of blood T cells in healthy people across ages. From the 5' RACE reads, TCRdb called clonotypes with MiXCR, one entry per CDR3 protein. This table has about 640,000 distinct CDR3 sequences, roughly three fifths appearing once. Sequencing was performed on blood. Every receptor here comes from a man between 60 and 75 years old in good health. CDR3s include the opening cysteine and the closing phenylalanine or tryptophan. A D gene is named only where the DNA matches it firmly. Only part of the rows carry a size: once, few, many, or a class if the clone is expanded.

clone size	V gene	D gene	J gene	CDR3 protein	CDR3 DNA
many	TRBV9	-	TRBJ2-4	CASSALTGAKNIQYF	TGTGCCAGCAGCGCCTTGACAGGAGCCAAAAACATTCAGTACTTC
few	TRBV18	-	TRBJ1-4	CASSPRRATNEKLFF	TGTGCCAGCTCACCGCGGAGGGCGACTAATGAAAAACTGTTTTTT
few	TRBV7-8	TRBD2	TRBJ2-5	CASNPRRTSRETQYF	TGTGCCAGCAACCCAAGGAGGACTAGTAGGGAGACCCAGTACTTC
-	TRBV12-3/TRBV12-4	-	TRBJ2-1	CASTTSNEQFF	TGTGCCAGCACTACGAGTAATGAGCAGTTCTTC
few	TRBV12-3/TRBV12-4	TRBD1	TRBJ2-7	CASSRDRGLYEQYF	TGTGCCAGCAGTAGGGACAGGGGTCTCTACGAGCAGTACTTC
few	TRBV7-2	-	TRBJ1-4	CASSRDFMGNEKLFF	TGTGCCAGCAGCCGCGATTTTATGGGGAATGAAAAACTGTTTTTT
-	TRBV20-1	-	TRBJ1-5	CSAREYSKQPQHF	TGCAGTGCTAGAGAGTATAGCAAGCAGCCCCAGCATTTT
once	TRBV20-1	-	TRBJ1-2	CSARGLNRNYGYTF	TGCAGTGCTAGAGGACTTAACCGTAACTATGGCTACACCTTC
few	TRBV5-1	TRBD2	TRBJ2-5	CASSFSTSGMGETQYF	TGCGCCAGCAGCTTCTCGACTAGCGGAATGGGAGAGACCCAGTACTTC
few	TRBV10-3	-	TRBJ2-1	CAIRERPSGNEQFF	TGTGCCATCAGGGAGCGCCCCTCGGGAAATGAGCAGTTCTTC
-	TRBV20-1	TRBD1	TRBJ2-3	CSGPTGASTDTQYF	TGCAGTGGACCGACAGGGGCTAGCACAGATACGCAGTATTTT
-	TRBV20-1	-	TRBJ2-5	CSAAAPGPIPGTQYF	TGCAGTGCCGCCGCCCCGGGACCGATCCCAGGGACCCAGTACTTC
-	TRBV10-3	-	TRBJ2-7	CAISDGGTSYEQYF	TGTGCCATCAGTGATGGAGGAACCTCCTACGAGCAGTACTTC
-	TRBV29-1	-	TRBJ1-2	CSVDTFDYGYTF	TGCAGCGTTGACACATTTGACTATGGCTACACCTTC
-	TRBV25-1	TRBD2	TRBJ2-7	CASSEISGGAYEQYF	TGTGCCAGCAGTGAAATCAGCGGGGGGGCCTACGAGCAGTACTTC
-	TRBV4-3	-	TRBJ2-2	CASSQEHGFTGELFF	TGCGCCAGCAGCCAAGAGCACGGATTCACCGGGGAGCTGTTTTTT
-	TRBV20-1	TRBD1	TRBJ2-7	CSATGQGGEPYEQYF	TGCAGTGCTACCGGACAGGGGGGGGAGCCCTACGAGCAGTACTTC
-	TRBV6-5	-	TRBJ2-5	CASSSRLGPPKGTQYF	TGTGCCAGCAGTTCAAGACTGGGTCCACCCAAAGGGACCCAGTACTTC
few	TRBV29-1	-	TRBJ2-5	CSVEFFEGYQETQYF	TGCAGCGTTGAATTCTTCGAGGGTTACCAAGAGACCCAGTACTTC
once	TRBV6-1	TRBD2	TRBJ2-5	CASQRGNGETQYF	TGTGCCAGCCAGCGGGGGAACGGAGAGACCCAGTACTTC
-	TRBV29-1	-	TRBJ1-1	CSVRTRTVNTEAFF	TGCAGCGTACGAACCCGGACAGTGAACACTGAAGCTTTCTTT
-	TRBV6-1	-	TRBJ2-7	CASSSAGGWSSYEQYF	TGTGCCAGCAGCTCCGCGGGCGGTTGGAGCTCCTACGAGCAGTACTTC
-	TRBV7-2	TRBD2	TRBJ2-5	CASSLSGVGTSRYF	TGTGCCAGCAGCTTATCCGGGGTAGGGACTAGCCGGTACTTC
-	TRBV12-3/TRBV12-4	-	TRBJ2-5	CASSFGGTLGRDQYF	TGTGCCAGCAGTTTCGGAGGGACCCTAGGGCGAGATCAGTACTTC
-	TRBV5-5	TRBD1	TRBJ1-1	CASSLKRQGDYIRRNTEAFF	TGTGCCAGCAGCCTCAAGCGGCAGGGGGACTACATAAGGAGAAACACTGAAGCTTTCTTT
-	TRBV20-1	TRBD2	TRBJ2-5	CSATRTSGGRQETQYF	TGCAGTGCTACCAGGACTAGCGGGGGCCGCCAAGAGACCCAGTACTTC
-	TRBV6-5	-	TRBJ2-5	CASSKSGTQGETQYF	TGTGCCAGCAGTAAGTCCGGGACCCAAGGAGAGACCCAGTACTTC
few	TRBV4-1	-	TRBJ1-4	CASSQDHLGEKLFF	TGCGCCAGCAGCCAAGATCACTTGGGAGAAAAACTGTTTTTT
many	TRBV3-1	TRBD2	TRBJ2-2	CASSQDFLAGANTGELFF	TGTGCCAGCAGCCAAGACTTTCTGGCGGGGGCGAACACCGGGGAGCTGTTTTTT
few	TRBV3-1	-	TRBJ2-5	CASSPRVFQETQYF	TGTGCCAGCAGCCCCCGCGTTTTTCAAGAGACCCAGTACTTC
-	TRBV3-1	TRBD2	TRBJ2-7	CASSHGLAGGYEQYF	TGTGCCAGCAGCCATGGGCTAGCGGGGGGCTACGAGCAGTACTTC
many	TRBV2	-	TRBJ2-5	CASSRVKQETQYF	TGTGCCAGCAGCCGGGTCAAACAAGAGACCCAGTACTTC
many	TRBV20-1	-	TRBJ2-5	CSARDGPQETQYF	TGCAGTGCTAGAGATGGCCCCCAAGAGACCCAGTACTTC
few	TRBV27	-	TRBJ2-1	CASSLAGRTYNEQFF	TGTGCCAGCAGTTTGGCGGGACGGACCTACAATGAGCAGTTCTTC
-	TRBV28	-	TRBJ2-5	CASSFGRGHKTQYF	TGTGCCAGCAGTTTTGGGCGGGGCCACAAGACCCAGTACTTC
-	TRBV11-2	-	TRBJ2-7	CASSLAGKLYEQYF	TGTGCCAGCAGCTTAGCGGGGAAACTTTACGAGCAGTACTTC
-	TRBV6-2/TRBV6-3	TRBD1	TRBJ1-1	CASRRTGVGNTEAFF	TGTGCCAGCAGACGCACAGGGGTCGGGAACACTGAAGCTTTCTTT
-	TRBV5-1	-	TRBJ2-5	CASSLVHRQETQYF	TGCGCCAGCAGCTTGGTCCACAGACAAGAGACCCAGTACTTC
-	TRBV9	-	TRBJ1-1	CASSPAGHPNTEAFF	TGTGCCAGCAGCCCCGCGGGACACCCGAACACTGAAGCTTTCTTT
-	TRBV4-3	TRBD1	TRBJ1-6	CASSQGGTVPNSPLHF	TGCGCCAGCAGCCAAGGTGGGACAGTGCCTAATTCACCCCTCCACTTT
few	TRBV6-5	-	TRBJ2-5	CASSYSGAETQYF	TGTGCCAGCAGTTACTCGGGGGCTGAGACCCAGTACTTC